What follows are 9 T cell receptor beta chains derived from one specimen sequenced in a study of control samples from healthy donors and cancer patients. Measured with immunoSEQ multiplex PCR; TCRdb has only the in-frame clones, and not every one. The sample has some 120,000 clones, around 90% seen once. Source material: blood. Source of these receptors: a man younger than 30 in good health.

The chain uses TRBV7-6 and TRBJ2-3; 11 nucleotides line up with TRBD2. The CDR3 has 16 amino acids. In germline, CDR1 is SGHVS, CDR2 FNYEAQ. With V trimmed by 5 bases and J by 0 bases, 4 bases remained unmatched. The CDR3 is CASSPGTSGSTDTQYF. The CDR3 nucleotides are TGTGCCAGCAGCCCCGGGACTAGCGGTAGCACAGATACGCAGTATTTT.

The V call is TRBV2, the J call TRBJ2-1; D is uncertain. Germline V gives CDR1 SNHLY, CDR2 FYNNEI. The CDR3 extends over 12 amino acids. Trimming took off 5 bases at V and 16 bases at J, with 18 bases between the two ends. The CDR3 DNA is TGTGCCAGCAGTCCATCGAGGACCGCCTCTTTCTTC. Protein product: CASSPSRTASFF.

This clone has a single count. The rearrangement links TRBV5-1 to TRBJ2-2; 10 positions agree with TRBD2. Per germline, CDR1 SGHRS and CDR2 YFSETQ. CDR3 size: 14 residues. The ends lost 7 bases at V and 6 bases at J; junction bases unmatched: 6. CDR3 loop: CASQTAGGPGELFF. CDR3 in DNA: TGCGCCAGCCAGACAGCGGGGGGGCCCGGGGAGCTGTTTTTT.

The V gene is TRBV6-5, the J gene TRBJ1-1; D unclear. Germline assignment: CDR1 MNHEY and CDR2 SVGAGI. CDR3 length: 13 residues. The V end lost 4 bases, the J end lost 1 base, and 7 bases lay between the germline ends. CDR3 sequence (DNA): TGTGCCAGCAGTTTCGACGGGAACACTGAAGCTTTCTTT. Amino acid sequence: CASSFDGNTEAFF.

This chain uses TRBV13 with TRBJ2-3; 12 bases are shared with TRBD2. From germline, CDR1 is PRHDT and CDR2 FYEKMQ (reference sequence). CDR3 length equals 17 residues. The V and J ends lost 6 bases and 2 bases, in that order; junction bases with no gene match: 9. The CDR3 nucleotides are TGTGCCAGCAGACCGACTAGCGGGAGTTCCTACACAGATACGCAGTATTTT. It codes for CASRPTSGSSYTDTQYF.

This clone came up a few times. This CDR3 is CASSLAGETGGRGNGYTF. For the CDR3, the DNA is TGTGCCAGCAGCTTAGCGGGTGAGACAGGGGGCCGCGGCAATGGCTACACCTTC. The V call is TRBV7-9, the J call TRBJ1-2; TRBD1 agrees at 10 bases. With 0 bases clipped from V and 6 bases from J, the junction kept 13 bases outside the gene matches. There are 18 residues in the CDR3. Germline V CDR1 and CDR2: SEHNR, FQNEAQ (reference sequence).

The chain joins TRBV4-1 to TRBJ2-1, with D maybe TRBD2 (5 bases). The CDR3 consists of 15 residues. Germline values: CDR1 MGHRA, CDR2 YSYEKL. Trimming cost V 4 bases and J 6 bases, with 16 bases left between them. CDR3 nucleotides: TGCGCCAGCAGCCTCATAGCGACACCCCGCAATGAGCAGTTCTTC. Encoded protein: CASSLIATPRNEQFF.

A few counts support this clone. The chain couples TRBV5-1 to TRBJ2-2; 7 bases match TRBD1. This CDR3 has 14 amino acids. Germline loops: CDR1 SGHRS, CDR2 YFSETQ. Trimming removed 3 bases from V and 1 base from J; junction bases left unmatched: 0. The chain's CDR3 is CASSWTGNTGELFF. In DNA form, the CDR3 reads TGCGCCAGCAGCTGGACAGGGAACACCGGGGAGCTGTTTTTT.

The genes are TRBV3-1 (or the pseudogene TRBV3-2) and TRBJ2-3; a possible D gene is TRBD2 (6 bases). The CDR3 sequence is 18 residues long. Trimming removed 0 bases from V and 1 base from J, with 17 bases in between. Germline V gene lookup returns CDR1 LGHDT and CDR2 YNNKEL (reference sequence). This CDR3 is CASSQDLGGGAGTDTQYF. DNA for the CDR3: TGTGCCAGCAGCCAAGATCTGGGAGGTGGGGCCGGCACAGATACGCAGTATTTT.